Shown below are 29 T cell receptor beta chains from a single sample sequenced in a study of T cell repertoires in cytomegalovirus infection. Their antigens are not known. TCRdb used MiXCR to reprocess the reads, holding one entry per CDR3 protein. The profile shows roughly 350,000 distinct CDR3 sequences, nearly 35% of them singletons. The source was cultured PBMCs, collected from culture after CMV antigen stimulation. These receptors originate from a human donor in good health (CMV status not recorded). Some clones in this sample may be carry-over from other donors' samples.

Many counts were recorded for this clonotype. The rearrangement joins TRBV7-2 to TRBJ2-3; D is undetermined. The V end lost 1 base, the J end lost 6 bases, and 11 bases lay between the germline ends. Germline assignment: CDR1 SGHTA and CDR2 FQGNSA. The CDR3 has 14 amino acids. DNA for the CDR3: TGTGCCAGCAGCTTAGTAGGGCATTCCGATACGCAGTATTTT. Translated, it gives CASSLVGHSDTQYF. The full variable domain, its missing parts supplied by reference TRBV7-2 and TRBJ2-3, is GAGVSQSPSNKVTEKGKDVELRCDPISGHTALYWYRQSLGQGLEFLIYFQGNSAPDKSGLPSDRFSAERTGGSVSTLTIQRTQQEDSAVYLCASSLVGHSDTQYFGPGTRLTVL.

In this sample, this clonotype turned up a few times. This CDR3 reads CSVVTGLTYNEQFF. The CDR3 DNA reads as TGCAGCGTTGTAACGGGCCTGACCTACAATGAGCAGTTCTTC. The J gene is TRBJ2-1, the V gene TRBV29-1, with D hard to call. V lost 4 bases, J lost 2 bases, and 12 bases lay in between. CDR1 and CDR2 (germline): SQVTM, ANQGSEA. This CDR3 spans 14 amino acids.

The rearrangement uses TRBV2 and TRBJ2-1; TRBD2 matches at 11 bases. The CDR3 contains 15 residues. Germline CDR1 SNHLY, CDR2 FYNNEI. With 8 bases clipped from V and 8 bases from J, the junction kept 11 bases outside the gene matches. CDR3 residues: CASYDVAGGPDEQFF. The CDR3 DNA sequence: TGTGCCAGCTATGACGTAGCGGGAGGGCCGGATGAGCAGTTCTTC.

This sequence joins TRBV5-6 and TRBJ1-1; D is unclear. Germline V CDR1 and CDR2: SGHDT, YYEEEE. With 3 bases removed from V and 1 base from J, the gap between germline ends came to 13 bases. This CDR3 spans 15 amino acids. For the CDR3, the DNA is TGTGCCAGCAGCTCTAGGGTACCGTGGAACACTGAAGCTTTCTTT. It translates to CASSSRVPWNTEAFF.

This clonotype came up a few times. The genes are TRBV19 and TRBJ1-2; D ambiguous. Trimming removed 3 bases from V and 5 bases from J, with 13 bases in between. Germline V lookup: CDR1 LNHDA, CDR2 SQIVND (reference sequence). This CDR3 has 14 residues. CDR3 DNA sequence: TGTGCCAGTAGTATCAAGGCCTTCGTGTATGGCTACACCTTC. Translated, it gives CASSIKAFVYGYTF.

Only a few counts were recorded for this clonotype. The gene calls are TRBV6-4 and TRBJ2-3; TRBD2 matches at 8 bases. V was pared by 3 bases and J by 2 bases, with 7 bases of the junction left unmatched. The germline CDR1 and CDR2 sequences are MRHNA and SNTAGT. The CDR3 spans 16 residues. The chain's CDR3 is CASSETSGSATDTQYF. In nucleotides, the CDR3 is TGTGCCAGCAGTGAGACAAGCGGGAGTGCCACAGATACGCAGTATTTT.

Only a few counts were recorded for this clonotype. V and J are TRBV15 and TRBJ1-5; 7 positions agree with TRBD1. The CDR3 contains 16 residues. V shed 0 bases, J shed 5 bases, and the junction held 7 bases outside the gene matches. CDR1 is LNHNV, CDR2 YYDKDF, per germline (reference sequence). The CDR3 here is CATSRETGRGDQPQHF. The CDR3, as DNA: TGTGCCACCAGCAGAGAGACAGGGCGGGGAGATCAGCCCCAGCATTTT.

DNA of the CDR3: TGTGCCAGCACCTCGACTAGCGGGGGGGGGAATGAGCAGTTCTTC. Its translation is CASTSTSGGGNEQFF. The chain couples TRBV6-2 or TRBV6-3 to TRBJ2-1, with TRBD2 matching 14 bases. This CDR3 has 15 amino acids. Germline CDR1 MNHEY, CDR2 SVGEGT. After removal of 7 bases from V and 7 bases from J, the junction contained 6 bases not matched to a gene.

This clonotype has only a few counts. This sequence joins TRBV6-1 and TRBJ2-3, with 8 bases matching TRBD1. Looked up from germline, CDR1 is MNHNS and CDR2 is SASEGT. J lost 1 base, V lost 6 bases, and 6 bases had no gene match. The CDR3 extends over 15 amino acids. The CDR3 loop reads CASSPLTGGTDTQYF. CDR3 nucleotide sequence: TGTGCCAGCAGCCCCCTGACAGGGGGCACAGATACGCAGTATTTT.

The V gene is TRBV4-3, the J gene TRBJ1-4, with a tentative D call TRBD1 (5 bases). Between the trimmed V and J ends, which lost 1 base and 4 bases, there was a span of 16 bases. The germline gives CDR1 LGHNA, CDR2 YSLEER. CDR3 length: 17 amino acids. The CDR3 DNA reads TGCGCCAGCAGCCAAGTCAGAGGGGCTCGGGGTAATGAAAAACTGTTTTTT. It translates to CASSQVRGARGNEKLFF.

The chain carries TRBV18 and TRBJ2-7, with D perhaps TRBD1 (5 bases). This CDR3 is built from 14 residues. CDR1 and CDR2 (germline): KGHSH, LQKENI. Trimming stripped 1 base from V and 2 bases from J, with 9 bases between. This chain's CDR3 is CASSPRQGTYEQYF. As DNA, the CDR3 is TGTGCCAGCTCACCACGTCAGGGCACCTACGAGCAGTACTTC.

In this sample, this clonotype turned up a few times. The rearrangement uses TRBV7-8 and TRBJ1-4; TRBD1 is a possible D gene (5 bases). V lost 6 bases and J lost 7, with 24 bases in between. In germline, CDR1 is SGHVS, CDR2 FQNEAQ. The CDR3 covers 17 residues. DNA for the CDR3: TGTGCCAGCAGTTCAGCATGGGGGGTTCCTCTCCGTGAAAAACTGTTTTTT. This sequence encodes CASSSAWGVPLREKLFF.

In this sample, this clonotype turned up many times. The gene calls are TRBV29-1 and TRBJ1-1; D might be TRBD1 (5 bases). Trimming took off 6 bases at V and 5 bases at J, with 19 bases between the two ends. The CDR3 extends over 14 amino acids. The germline V gene encodes CDR1 SQVTM and CDR2 ANQGSEA. CDR3 DNA sequence: TGCAGCGTCGCTCTAGCACCGGGGGGAACTGAAGCTTTCTTT. Amino acid sequence: CSVALAPGGTEAFF.

This clonotype was seen more than once but under ten times. The J gene is TRBJ2-7, the V gene TRBV7-2, with D hard to call. CDR1 is SGHTA, CDR2 FQGNSA, per germline. The CDR3 has 15 amino acids. The V and J ends lost 5 bases and 0 bases respectively, with 14 bases between them. In nucleotides, the CDR3 is TGTGCCAGCAGCCACGCAATTAGAAGCTCCTACGAGCAGTACTTC. This gives the protein CASSHAIRSSYEQYF.

The chain employs TRBV20-1 and TRBJ2-3; maybe TRBD2 (6 bases). Trimming pared 4 bases from V and 4 bases from J, leaving 18 bases between. The CDR3 consists of 15 residues. Germline V gene lookup returns CDR1 DFQATT and CDR2 SNEGSKA (reference sequence). CDR3 nucleotides: TGCAGTGCTAATAGCGGAGAGCGAATCCCAGATACGCAGTATTTT. Its protein is CSANSGERIPDTQYF.

The CDR3 nucleotides read TGCAGCGTTGAAATGCCGACTCGAAGGGAGACCCAGTACTTC. Encoded protein: CSVEMPTRRETQYF. This chain links TRBV29-1 with TRBJ2-5; no reliable D call. Trimming pared 2 bases from V and 5 bases from J, leaving 15 bases between. This CDR3 is built from 14 residues. Germline-derived CDR1 and CDR2 are SQVTM and ANQGSEA.

The chain recombines TRBV6-6 with TRBJ2-2; D is uncertain. The CDR3 length is 13 residues. Trimming removed 8 bases from V and 1 base from J, with 8 bases in between. Germline V gene data show CDR1 as MNHNY and CDR2 as SVGAGI (reference sequence). The CDR3 protein is CASGRKNTGELFF. DNA of the CDR3: TGTGCCAGCGGCAGGAAGAACACCGGGGAGCTGTTTTTT.

In this sample, this clonotype turned up a few times. The chain carries TRBV7-6 and TRBJ2-3, with D unresolved. Germline assignment: CDR1 SGHVS and CDR2 FNYEAQ. The CDR3 covers 14 residues. V was pared by 0 bases and J by 4 bases, with 8 bases between. CDR3 nucleotides: TGTGCCAGCAGCTTAGCGCCGAGCGCAGATACGCAGTATTTT. It codes for CASSLAPSADTQYF.

This clonotype showed up just a few times. The V gene is TRBV6-1, the J gene TRBJ2-7, with a tentative D call TRBD2 (6 bases). This CDR3 is built from 16 residues. Germline loops: CDR1 MNHNS, CDR2 SASEGT. Trimming stripped 3 bases from V and 4 bases from J, with 19 bases between. CDR3 bases: TGTGCCAGCAGTGAGAGAAGACTAGGACTTCGGTACGAGCAGTACTTC. It codes for CASSERRLGLRYEQYF.

The chain combines TRBV4-3 with TRBJ1-2; TRBD1 matches at 8 bases. Germline assignment: CDR1 LGHNA and CDR2 YSLEER. This CDR3 comprises 14 residues. V was clipped by 2 bases and J by 6 bases; unmatched bases: 5. CDR3 amino acids: CASSQYLQGDGYTF. CDR3 bases: TGCGCCAGCAGCCAATACCTACAGGGGGATGGCTACACCTTC.

The CDR3 spells CASSQAGTLGTIYF. CDR3 DNA sequence: TGCGCCAGCAGCCAGGCCGGGACTTTAGGCACCATATATTTT. The chain joins TRBV4-1 to TRBJ1-3; D may be TRBD1 (5 bases). The CDR3 is made up of 14 amino acids. V shed 3 bases and J shed 9 bases, with 15 bases lying between them. Germline V CDR1 and CDR2: MGHRA, YSYEKL.

J is TRBJ2-2 and V is TRBV7-9, with a tentative D call TRBD1 (6 bases). CDR3 length: 16 amino acids. Germline V gene data show CDR1 as SEHNR and CDR2 as FQNEAQ (reference sequence). Trimming stripped 3 bases from V and 7 bases from J, with 18 bases between. The CDR3 DNA reads as TGTGCCAGCAGCTTGGAACAGGGTCATAGCAGCGGGGAGCTGTTTTTT. This gives the protein CASSLEQGHSSGELFF.

The rearrangement links TRBV5-4 to TRBJ2-1; TRBD1 matches 10 bases. The CDR3 spans 13 residues. Per germline, CDR1 SGHNT and CDR2 YYREEE (reference sequence). The J segment lost 9 bases and the V segment lost 4 bases, leaving 4 bases of the junction unmatched. CDR3 region: CASSPTGGTEQFF. The CDR3 coding sequence is TGTGCCAGCAGCCCGACAGGGGGCACTGAGCAGTTCTTC.

This clonotype was seen many times. The rearrangement uses TRBV19 and TRBJ2-7; possibly TRBD1 for D (6 bases). V shed 0 bases and J shed 2 bases, with 11 bases lying between them. This CDR3 is 15 amino acids long. Per germline, CDR1 LNHDA and CDR2 SQIVND (reference sequence). The CDR3 loop reads CASSIDWGPTYEQYF. The CDR3 DNA reads as TGTGCCAGTAGTATAGATTGGGGGCCTACCTACGAGCAGTACTTC.

This clonotype was counted only a few times. The chain has TRBV11-1 and TRBJ2-3; TRBD1 is a possible D gene (6 bases). Trimming stripped 4 bases from V and 0 bases from J, with 8 bases between. This CDR3 spans 14 amino acids. CDR1 and CDR2 (germline): SGHAT, FQDESV (reference sequence). The CDR3 coding sequence is TGTGCCAGCAGCTCAGGGGCCAGCACAGATACGCAGTATTTT. Amino acids: CASSSGASTDTQYF. Using reference TRBV11-1 and TRBJ2-3 for the parts outside the CDR3, the full variable domain is EAEVAQSPRYKITEKSQAVAFWCDPISGHATLYWYRQILGQGPELLVQFQDESVVDDSQLPKDRFSAERLKGVDSTLKIQPAELGDSAMYLCASSSGASTDTQYFGPGTRLTVL.

J is TRBJ2-7 and V is TRBV29-1, with 7 positions matching TRBD1. The CDR3 is 11 residues long. The germline V gene encodes CDR1 SQVTM and CDR2 ANQGSEA. The ends lost 7 bases at V and 3 bases at J; junction bases unmatched: 3. The DNA of the CDR3 is TGCAGCGCCTGGGACAGCTACGAGCAGTACGTC. Translation: CSAWDSYEQYV.

The V call is TRBV7-6, the J call TRBJ1-4, with D tentatively TRBD1 (6 bases). CDR1 is SGHVS and CDR2 is FNYEAQ in the germline V gene. The CDR3 runs to 15 residues. CDR3 nucleotides: TGTGTAAGCAGCTTAGATGGGGGGCGCGGTGAAAAACTGTTTTTT. It specifies CVSSLDGGRGEKLFF.

This clonotype was found a few times. The chain joins TRBV7-8 to TRBJ1-5; TRBD1 might be the D (5 bases). The ends were cut back, 10 bases at V and 0 bases at J, with 19 bases in the middle. Germline CDR1 and CDR2: SGHVS and FQNEAQ. The CDR3 runs 16 residues. The CDR3 sequence: CATDPSGKYSNQPQHF. CDR3 nucleotide sequence: TGTGCCACCGATCCCTCAGGGAAATATAGCAATCAGCCCCAGCATTTT.

The V and J genes are TRBV19 and TRBJ2-4; 7 positions match TRBD1. J gave up 6 bases and V 1 base, and 3 bases lay outside the gene matches. The germline V gene encodes CDR1 LNHDA and CDR2 SQIVND (reference sequence). The CDR3 loop spans 14 amino acids. CDR3 region: CASSIGRTGNIQYF. CDR3 DNA: TGTGCCAGTAGTATAGGCCGGACAGGAAACATTCAGTACTTC.